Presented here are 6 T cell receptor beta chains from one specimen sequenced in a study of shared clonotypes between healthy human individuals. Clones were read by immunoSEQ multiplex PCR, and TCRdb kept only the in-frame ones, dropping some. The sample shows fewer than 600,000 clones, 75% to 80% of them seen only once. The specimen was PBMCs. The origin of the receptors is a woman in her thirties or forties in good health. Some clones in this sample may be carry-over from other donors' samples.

The CDR3 region is CASSVVSTTTEQFF. CDR3 coding DNA: TGTGCCAGCAGCGTAGTCTCCACCACCACGGAGCAGTTCTTC. The chain carries TRBV9 and TRBJ2-1; D is ambiguous. This CDR3 is 14 amino acids long. Germline-derived CDR1 and CDR2 are SGDLS and YYNGEE. V lost 0 bases, J lost 10 bases, and 14 bases lay in between.

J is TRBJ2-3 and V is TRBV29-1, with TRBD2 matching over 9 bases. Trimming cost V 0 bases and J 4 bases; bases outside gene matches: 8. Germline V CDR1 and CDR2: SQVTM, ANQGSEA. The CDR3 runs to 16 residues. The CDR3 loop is CSVEDRPSGIPDTQYF. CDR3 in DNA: TGCAGCGTTGAAGATCGTCCTAGCGGGATTCCAGATACGCAGTATTTT.

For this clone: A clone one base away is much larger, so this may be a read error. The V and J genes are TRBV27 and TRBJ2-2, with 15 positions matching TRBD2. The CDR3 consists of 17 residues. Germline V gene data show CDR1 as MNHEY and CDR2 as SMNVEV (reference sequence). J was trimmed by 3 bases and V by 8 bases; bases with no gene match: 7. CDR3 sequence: CASGGTSGRPDTGELFF. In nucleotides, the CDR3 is TGTGCCAGCGGCGGGACTAGCGGGAGGCCGGACACCGGGGAGCTGTTTTTT.

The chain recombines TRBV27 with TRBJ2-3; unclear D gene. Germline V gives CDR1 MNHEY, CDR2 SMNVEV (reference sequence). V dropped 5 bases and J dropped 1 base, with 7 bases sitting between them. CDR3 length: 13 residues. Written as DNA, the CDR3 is TGTGCCAGCAGTAATGGTGGCACAGATACGCAGTATTTT. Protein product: CASSNGGTDTQYF.

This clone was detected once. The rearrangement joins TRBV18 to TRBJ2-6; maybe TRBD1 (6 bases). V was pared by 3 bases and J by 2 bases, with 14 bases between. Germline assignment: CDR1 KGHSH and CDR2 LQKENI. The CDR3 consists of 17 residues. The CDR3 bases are TGTGCCAGCTCACCCAACACTCAGGGGACTGGGGCCAACGTCCTGACTTTC. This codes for CASSPNTQGTGANVLTF.

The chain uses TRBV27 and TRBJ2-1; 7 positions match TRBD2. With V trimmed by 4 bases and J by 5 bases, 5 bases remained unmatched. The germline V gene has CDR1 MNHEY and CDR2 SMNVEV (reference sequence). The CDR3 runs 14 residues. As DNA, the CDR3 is TGTGCCAGCAGTTGGTCTAGCGGCAACAATGAGCAGTTCTTC. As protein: CASSWSSGNNEQFF.